Given below is one T cell receptor beta chain in context. This CDR3 spans 13 amino acids. Together with a sample-barcoded 5' primer, a J-beta primer mix was included in a second PCR lasting roughly 6 to 12 cycles. TCRdb independently ran MiXCR on the 5' RACE reads; one entry per CDR3 protein. The sample holds over 600,000 distinct CDR3 sequences, roughly 46% seen once. This specimen belongs to a study of blood T cells in healthy people across ages. The material sequenced was blood. The sequence derives from an older man in good health. V is TRBV21-1 and J is TRBJ2-3. TRBV21-1 is described as a pseudogene. The CDR3 DNA reads as TGTGCCAGCAGCATTCGACATTCTGATACGCAGTATTTT. Its protein is CASSIRHSDTQYF.